A selection of T cell receptor beta chains follows, all from one sample in a study of cytomegalovirus exposure and HLA in healthy donors. Measured with immunoSEQ multiplex PCR; TCRdb has only the in-frame clones, and not every one. The repertoire holds over 150,000 clones, with 65% to 85% as singletons. Sequencing input: PBMCs. These receptors were taken from a boy under 10 years old in good health and CMV-seronegative. CDR3s leave out the opening cysteine and the closing phenylalanine or tryptophan. Each record gives: V gene, D gene, CDR3 protein. The D gene is left open where the match is weak.

TRBV9 | TRBD1 | ASSSRTGSSYNSPLH
TRBV21-1 | . | ASSNFEGLGQDSAGELF
TRBV5-4 | TRBD1 | ASSSLGTGANEQF
TRBV6-6 | . | ASSYSPGALRDIQY
TRBV7-3 | . | ASSSGVGSEQY
TRBV11-2 | TRBD1 | ASSAKIQGRSSPLH
TRBV4-2 | . | ASSQEGGADYYEQY
TRBV9 | . | ASSLTTQTDTQY
TRBV7-6 | . | ASSLSNGQGHNYGYT
TRBV13 | . | ASSFRVNTGELF
TRBV4-1 | TRBD2 | ASSQGSGGFYTQY
TRBV4-1 | TRBD2 | ASSRLFRTSGGTDTQY
TRBV7-2 | TRBD2 | ASSWTSGGYEQY
TRBV7-9 | . | ASSWPRVGETQY
TRBV27 | . | ASSFGGSSPLH
TRBV7-2 | TRBD2 | ASSLIPSSGNTQY
TRBV5-6 | . | ASSFTRNTEAF
TRBV6-1 | TRBD1 | ASSDTTGGNEKLF